This T cell receptor (beta chain) was recovered during a study of CD8 T cells in ankylosing spondylitis. This CDR3 comprises 14 residues. The ends lost 6 bases at V and 3 bases at J; junction bases unmatched: 7. CDR1 is SQVTM, CDR2 ANQGSEA, per germline. The sample holds a few counts of this clonotype. TCRdb recomputed calls from the 5' RACE reads with MiXCR, one row per CDR3 protein. Altogether fewer than 400,000 distinct CDR3 sequences are present, roughly 14% being singletons, with the ten largest covering about 1.1%. The sequencing sample was made of blood, either unsorted or a sorted T cell fraction (not recorded which). V usage is TRBV29-1 and J usage is TRBJ2-2; TRBD2 matches at 7 bases. The sequence derives from a male donor with ankylosing spondylitis or in good health (not recorded which). CDR3 DNA: TGCAGCGTGTCGAGCGGGATGTACACCGGGGAGCTGTTTTTT. Encoded protein: CSVSSGMYTGELFF.